Presented here are 16 T cell receptor beta chains from one specimen sequenced in a study of cytomegalovirus exposure and HLA in healthy donors. 13 Jbeta primers and 60 Vbeta primers were used for the PCR. Assay: immunoSEQ multiplex PCR; the TCRdb copy retains only in-frame clones and omits some. This table holds approximately 210,000 clones, around nine tenths found once. What was sequenced was PBMCs. The source is a woman aged 18-29 years in good health and CMV-seronegative.

The chain recombines TRBV2 with TRBJ2-6, with TRBD2 matching over 7 bases. The J segment lost 1 base and the V segment lost 8 bases, leaving 11 bases of the junction unmatched. The CDR3 extends over 17 amino acids. The germline gives CDR1 SNHLY, CDR2 FYNNEI. CDR3 sequence (DNA): TGTGCCAGCGGAGGTGGGAGGGGTCTTTCTGGGGCCAACGTCCTGACTTTC. Translation gives CASGGGRGLSGANVLTF.

The chain recombines TRBV7-9 with TRBJ2-5; 8 bases are shared with TRBD1. CDR1 is SEHNR and CDR2 is FQNEAQ in the germline V gene (reference sequence). The CDR3 is 14 residues long. J lost 2 bases, V lost 7 bases, and 6 bases had no gene match. The CDR3 loop is CASTGDRSQETQYF. The CDR3 DNA reads TGTGCCAGCACCGGGGACAGGTCACAAGAGACCCAGTACTTC.

This rearrangement joins TRBV5-1 to TRBJ2-6; 12 positions match TRBD1. This CDR3 is 20 amino acids long. Germline assignment: CDR1 SGHRS and CDR2 YFSETQ. Germline trimming cut 3 bases from V and 1 base from J; bases unmatched to any gene: 11. The CDR3 reads CASSSRDRGPPLSGANVLTF. For the CDR3, the DNA is TGCGCCAGCAGCTCCAGGGACAGGGGGCCCCCTTTATCTGGGGCCAACGTCCTGACTTTC.

This chain joins TRBV12-5 and TRBJ1-1; 8 bases map to TRBD1. The CDR3 loop spans 12 amino acids. V was clipped by 4 bases and J by 11 bases; unmatched bases: 6. In germline, CDR1 is LGHNT, CDR2 FRNRAP. The DNA of the CDR3 is TGTGCTAGTGGTTCGCTGACAGGGGTGGCTTTCTTT. Protein: CASGSLTGVAFF.

This chain links TRBV7-2 with TRBJ1-1; no reliable D call. Trimming stripped 1 base from V and 1 base from J, with 7 bases between. CDR1 and CDR2 (germline): SGHTA, FQGNSA. The CDR3 loop spans 14 amino acids. In DNA form, the CDR3 reads TGTGCCAGCAGCTTAGGGGGAGGGAACACTGAAGCTTTCTTT. Protein sequence: CASSLGGGNTEAFF. The full variable domain, with the rest looked up from reference TRBV7-2 and TRBJ1-1, is GAGVSQSPSNKVTEKGKDVELRCDPISGHTALYWYRQSLGQGLEFLIYFQGNSAPDKSGLPSDRFSAERTGGSVSTLTIQRTQQEDSAVYLCASSLGGGNTEAFFGQGTRLTVV.

This chain connects TRBV9 to TRBJ2-2; possibly TRBD1 for D (6 bases). There are 14 residues in the CDR3. Germline V gene lookup returns CDR1 SGDLS and CDR2 YYNGEE. Deletions cut 5 bases from V and 3 bases from J, with 11 bases between. CDR3 in DNA: TGTGCCAGCAGGGGGGACATAGACACCGGGGAGCTGTTTTTT. Protein product: CASRGDIDTGELFF. The variable domain in full, completed from reference TRBV9 and TRBJ2-2, reads DSGVTQTPKHLITATGQRVTLRCSPRSGDLSVYWYQQSLDQGLQFLIQYYNGEERAKGNILERFSAQQFPDLHSELNLSSLELGDSALYFCASRGDIDTGELFFGEGSRLTVL.

The chain links TRBV19 to TRBJ1-1, with no clear D. The V gene lost 3 bases and the J gene lost 5 bases, with 13 bases spanning the gap. CDR1 is LNHDA, CDR2 SQIVND, per germline (reference sequence). This CDR3 has 14 residues. The CDR3 sequence is CASSIPSRGTEAFF. Written as DNA, the CDR3 is TGTGCCAGTAGTATCCCTTCACGCGGAACTGAAGCTTTCTTT. Drawing the rest from reference TRBV19 and TRBJ1-1, the complete variable domain is DGGITQSPKYLFRKEGQNVTLSCEQNLNHDAMYWYRQDPGQGLRLIYYSQIVNDFQKGDIAEGYSVSREKKESFPLTVTSAQKNPTAFYLCASSIPSRGTEAFFGQGTRLTVV.

The chain joins TRBV9 to TRBJ2-3; 7 bases match TRBD2. Germline V gene sequence: CDR1 SGDLS, CDR2 YYNGEE. The CDR3 runs to 15 residues. V lost 0 bases, J lost 1 base, and 2 bases stayed unmatched. The CDR3: CASSVATSGTDTQYF. The CDR3 bases are TGTGCCAGCAGCGTAGCAACTAGCGGCACAGATACGCAGTATTTT.

There are a few counts of this clone. The CDR3 nucleotides read TGTGCCAGCAGGGATAGCGGGGGTTTTCAAGAGACCCAGTACTTC. Translation gives CASRDSGGFQETQYF. The rearrangement uses TRBV2 and TRBJ2-5, with TRBD2 matching 9 bases. V trimming: 6 bases; J trimming: 2 bases; junction bases outside the gene matches: 7. Germline CDR1 reads SNHLY; CDR2 reads FYNNEI. CDR3 size: 15 residues.

V usage is TRBV18 and J usage is TRBJ2-7, with D possibly TRBD1 on 6 matching bases. This CDR3 is 14 amino acids long. V was trimmed by 6 bases and J by 0 bases, leaving 12 bases between them. Germline values: CDR1 KGHSH, CDR2 LQKENI. The CDR3 loop is CASSPSTGSYEQYF. The CDR3 DNA reads TGTGCCAGCTCTCCGTCGACAGGCTCCTACGAGCAGTACTTC.

This chain uses TRBV7-8 with TRBJ1-6; maybe TRBD1 (5 bases). Germline CDR1 SGHVS, CDR2 FQNEAQ. Trimming left V 2 bases short and J 12 bases short, with 8 bases between. The CDR3 covers 12 residues. CDR3 coding DNA: TGTGCCAGCAGCTTACTCCAGGGACCCCTCCACTTT. This gives the protein CASSLLQGPLHF. The full variable domain, its missing parts supplied by reference TRBV7-8 and TRBJ1-6, is GAGVSQSPRYKVAKRGQDVALRCDPISGHVSLFWYQQALGQGPEFLTYFQNEAQLDKSGLPSDRFFAERPEGSVSTLKIQRTQQEDSAVYLCASSLLQGPLHFGNGTRLTVT.

The CDR3, as DNA: TGTGCCAGCAGCTTGGTTGCTAGCGGGAGTGGTGAGCAGTTCTTC. It is translated as CASSLVASGSGEQFF. This chain links TRBV5-4 with TRBJ2-1, with 10 bases matching TRBD2. The ends lost 0 bases at V and 9 bases at J; junction bases unmatched: 6. Per the germline V gene, CDR1 is SGHNT and CDR2 is YYREEE (reference sequence). The CDR3 contains 15 residues.

Concerning this clone itself: The same CDR3 also results from other DNA sequences found in this sample. V usage is TRBV9 and J usage is TRBJ2-7; no firm D call. The CDR3 covers 13 residues. The germline gives CDR1 SGDLS, CDR2 YYNGEE. The V gene lost 0 bases and the J gene lost 6 bases, with 10 bases spanning the gap. Written as DNA, the CDR3 is TGTGCCAGCAGCGTAGGGGTATCGGGCGAGCAGTACTTC. This translates into CASSVGVSGEQYF. The full variable domain, its missing parts supplied by reference TRBV9 and TRBJ2-7, is DSGVTQTPKHLITATGQRVTLRCSPRSGDLSVYWYQQSLDQGLQFLIQYYNGEERAKGNILERFSAQQFPDLHSELNLSSLELGDSALYFCASSVGVSGEQYFGPGTRLTVT.

The chain combines TRBV10-3 with TRBJ2-1; tentatively, D is TRBD2 (6 bases). The germline gives CDR1 ENHRY, CDR2 SYGVKD. The length of the CDR3 is 15 residues. V lost 0 bases to trimming and J lost 7 bases, with 13 bases between them. The CDR3, as DNA: TGTGCCATCAGTGAGTCTCTCCAGGGAGGAAATGAGCAGTTCTTC. Encoded protein: CAISESLQGGNEQFF.

V usage is TRBV6-5 and J usage is TRBJ1-4, with 8 bases fitting TRBD1. The J segment lost 5 bases and the V segment lost 5 bases, leaving 4 bases of the junction unmatched. Germline V gives CDR1 MNHEY, CDR2 SVGAGI. This CDR3 contains 14 residues. CDR3 residues: CASSKQGGNEKLFF. CDR3 bases: TGTGCCAGCAGTAAACAGGGGGGAAATGAAAAACTGTTTTTT.

The gene calls are TRBV6-1 and TRBJ1-6; D unresolved. The CDR3 runs 15 residues. V lost 7 bases and J 2 bases, leaving 12 bases between the germline ends. CDR1 is MNHNS and CDR2 is SASEGT in the germline V gene. The CDR3 here is CASTLSSTYNSPLHF. CDR3 sequence (DNA): TGTGCCAGCACCTTGAGTTCTACCTATAATTCACCCCTCCACTTT.